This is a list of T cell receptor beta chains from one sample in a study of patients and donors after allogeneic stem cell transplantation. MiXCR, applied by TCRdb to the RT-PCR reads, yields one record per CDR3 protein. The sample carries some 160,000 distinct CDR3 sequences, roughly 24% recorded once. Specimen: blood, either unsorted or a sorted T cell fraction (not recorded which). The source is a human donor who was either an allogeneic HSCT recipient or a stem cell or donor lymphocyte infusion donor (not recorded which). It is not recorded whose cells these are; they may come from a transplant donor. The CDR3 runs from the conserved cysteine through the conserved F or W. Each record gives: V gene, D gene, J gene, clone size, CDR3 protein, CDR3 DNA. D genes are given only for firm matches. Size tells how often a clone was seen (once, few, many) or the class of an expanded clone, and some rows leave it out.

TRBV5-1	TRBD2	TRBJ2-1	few	CASSLGAGTNNEQFF	TGCGCCAGCAGCTTGGGGGCCGGGACTAATAATGAGCAGTTCTTC
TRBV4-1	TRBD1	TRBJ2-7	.	CASSQDERGRGEYEQYF	TGCGCCAGCAGCCAAGACGAGAGGGGGCGAGGTGAGTACGAGCAGTACTTC
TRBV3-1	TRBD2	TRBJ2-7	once	CASSQLAGVFYEQYF	TGTGCCAGCAGCCAACTAGCGGGAGTATTTTACGAGCAGTACTTC
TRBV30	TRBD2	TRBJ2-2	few	CAWNSPRGGLLTGELFF	TGTGCCTGGAATTCCCCCCGGGGGGGCCTTTTAACCGGGGAGCTGTTTTTT
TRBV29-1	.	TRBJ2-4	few	CSVEDTPRAKNIQYF	TGCAGCGTTGAAGATACACCCCGGGCCAAAAACATTCAGTACTTC
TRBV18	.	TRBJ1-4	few	CASSQGTNEKLFF	TGTGCCAGCTCACAGGGGACTAATGAAAAACTGTTTTTT
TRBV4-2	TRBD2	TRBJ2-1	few	CASSQEQLAATGYNEQFF	TGTGCCAGCAGCCAAGAACAACTAGCGGCGACTGGCTACAATGAGCAGTTCTTC
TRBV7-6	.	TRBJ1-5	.	CASSLGTGISSNQPQHF	TGTGCCAGCAGCTTAGGTACAGGGATTAGTAGCAATCAGCCCCAGCATTTT
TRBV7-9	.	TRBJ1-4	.	CASSLVLAGATNEKLFF	TGTGCCAGCAGCTTAGTATTGGCAGGTGCAACTAATGAAAAACTGTTTTTT
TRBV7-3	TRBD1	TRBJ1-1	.	CASSYDRDFTEAFF	TGTGCCAGCAGCTACGACAGGGACTTCACTGAAGCTTTCTTT
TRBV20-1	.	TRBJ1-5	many	CSARGSNQPQHF	TGCAGTGCTAGGGGTAGCAATCAGCCCCAGCATTTT
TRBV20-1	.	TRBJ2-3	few	CSASSAADTQYF	TGCAGTGCTAGCTCAGCAGCAGATACGCAGTATTTT
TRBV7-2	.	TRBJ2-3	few	CASSLGPPGPSDTQYF	TGTGCCAGCAGCTTAGGGCCGCCGGGGCCATCAGATACGCAGTATTTT
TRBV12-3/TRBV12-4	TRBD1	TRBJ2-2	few	CASRGQGNQYGELFF	TGTGCCAGCAGAGGACAGGGGAATCAATACGGGGAGCTGTTTTTT
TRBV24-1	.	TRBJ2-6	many	CATRGTGANVLTF	TGTGCCACCCGGGGAACTGGGGCCAACGTCCTGACTTTC
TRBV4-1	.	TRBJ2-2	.	CASRRDSAGELFF	TGCGCCAGCAGACGAGACTCCGCCGGGGAGCTGTTTTTT
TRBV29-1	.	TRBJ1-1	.	CSITDPLMNTEAFF	TGCAGCATCACAGACCCCCTAATGAACACTGAAGCTTTCTTT
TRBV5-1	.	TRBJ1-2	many	CASSVTVANYGYTF	TGCGCCAGCAGCGTGACAGTTGCGAACTATGGCTACACCTTC
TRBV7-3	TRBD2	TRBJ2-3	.	CASSLSPAGDTQYF	TGTGCCAGCAGCTTATCCCCAGCGGGGGATACGCAGTATTTT
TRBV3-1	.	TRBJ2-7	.	CASSQDVDEQYF	TGTGCCAGCAGCCAAGATGTCGACGAGCAGTACTTC
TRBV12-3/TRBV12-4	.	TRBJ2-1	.	CASSPMREPQFF	TGTGCCAGCAGTCCCATGCGGGAACCGCAGTTCTTC
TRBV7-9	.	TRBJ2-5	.	CASSVSGKETQYF	TGTGCCAGCAGCGTTAGCGGAAAAGAGACCCAGTACTTC